Listed below are T cell receptor beta chains from one sample, sequenced in a study of cytotoxic CD8 clonotypes in ibrutinib-treated CLL. Sequencing used immunoSEQ multiplex PCR; TCRdb keeps in-frame clones, though not all of them. The sample includes 7,300 or so clones, 70% to 85% of them seen just once. The sample in question was PBMCs, obtained before ibrutinib treatment. These receptors all stem from a human donor with chronic lymphocytic leukemia. Both conserved end residues are part of each CDR3. Each record gives: J gene, V gene, CDR3 protein.

J: TRBJ2-3; V: TRBV7-3; CDR3: CASSQNPLGQRDF
J: TRBJ1-2; V: TRBV7-9; CDR3: CASSARGVAGRHHGYTF
J: TRBJ2-1; V: TRBV10-3; CDR3: CAIRSGTGGDEQFF
J: TRBJ2-7; V: TRBV7-9; CDR3: CASSSDREGYEQYF
J: TRBJ2-2; V: TRBV2; CDR3: CASRDGTGVNTGELFF
J: TRBJ2-7; V: TRBV29-1; CDR3: CSVEDVHDGDRVTYEQYF
J: TRBJ2-7; V: TRBV7-2; CDR3: CASSLDVNEQYF
J: TRBJ2-7; V: TRBV10-3; CDR3: CAISESKRSDEQYF
J: TRBJ2-7; V: TRBV19; CDR3: CASRMRLAGDEQYF
J: TRBJ2-1; V: TRBV4-3; CDR3: CASSQDKASGQFF
J: TRBJ2-1; V: TRBV7-9; CDR3: CASSPSPGPRINEQFF
J: TRBJ2-5; V: TRBV5-1; CDR3: CASSSPGQGALYQETQYF
J: TRBJ1-2; V: TRBV29-1; CDR3: CSVEDRGIHGGYTF
J: TRBJ2-2; V: TRBV5-1; CDR3: CASSFQGSFANTGELFF
J: TRBJ1-2; V: TRBV30; CDR3: CAWSANYGYTF
J: TRBJ1-5; V: TRBV19; CDR3: CASSRRTEVSNQPQHF
J: TRBJ2-2; V: TRBV21-1; CDR3: CASSARDRTANTGELFF
J: TRBJ1-3; V: TRBV28; CDR3: CASRDGSSGNTIYF
J: TRBJ1-6; V: TRBV27; CDR3: CASSLSADNSPLHF
J: TRBJ2-3; V: TRBV27; CDR3: CASSLFGGDTDTQYF
J: TRBJ1-1; V: TRBV6-5; CDR3: CASSRTGGRTEAFF
J: TRBJ2-7; V: TRBV6-1; CDR3: CALGGLYEQYF
J: TRBJ1-4; V: TRBV4-2; CDR3: CASSQGDISTNEKLFF
J: TRBJ1-5; V: TRBV27; CDR3: CASSLGTERNQPQHF
J: TRBJ1-6; V: TRBV4-1; CDR3: CASSQDGGGVSRNSPLHF
J: TRBJ2-1; V: TRBV9; CDR3: CASSVTSGPYNEQFF